Only a few counts were recorded for the clone carrying this T cell receptor (beta chain). These data are taken from a study of blood T cell repertoires in COVID-19. Study at large: COVID-19 samples collected from the United States, Italy and Spain covered acute and convalescent phases.

TCRdb's table, derived via immunoSEQ multiplex PCR, lists solely in-frame clones and lacks some. The sample yields around 330,000 clones, more than 75% seen once. CDR3 length equals 13 residues. Germline lookup yields CDR1 LNHDA and CDR2 SQIVND (reference sequence). V shed 7 bases, J shed 8 bases, and the junction held 7 bases outside the gene matches. This chain uses TRBV19 with TRBJ1-5; 8 nucleotides agree with TRBD1. The source of this sequence is a man in his sixties who had recovered from COVID-19. Sequenced: PBMCs or T cells enriched from blood (not recorded which). CDR3 loop: CASKGTGIKPQHF. The DNA for the CDR3 is TGTGCCAGTAAAGGGACAGGTATTAAGCCCCAGCATTTT.